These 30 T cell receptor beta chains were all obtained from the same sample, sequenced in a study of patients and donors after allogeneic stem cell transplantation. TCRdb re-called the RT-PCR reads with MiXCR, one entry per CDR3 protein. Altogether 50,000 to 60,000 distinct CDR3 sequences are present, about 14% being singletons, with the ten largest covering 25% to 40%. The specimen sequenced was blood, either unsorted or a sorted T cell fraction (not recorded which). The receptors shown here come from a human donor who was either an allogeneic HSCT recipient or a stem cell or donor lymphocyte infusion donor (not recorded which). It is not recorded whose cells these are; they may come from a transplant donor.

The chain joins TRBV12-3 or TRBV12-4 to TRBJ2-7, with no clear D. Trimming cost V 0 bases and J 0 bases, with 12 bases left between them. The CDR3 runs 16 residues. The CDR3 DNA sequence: TGTGCCAGCAGTTTAGCCGGCGGCTTTTACTCCTACGAGCAGTACTTC. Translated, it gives CASSLAGGFYSYEQYF.

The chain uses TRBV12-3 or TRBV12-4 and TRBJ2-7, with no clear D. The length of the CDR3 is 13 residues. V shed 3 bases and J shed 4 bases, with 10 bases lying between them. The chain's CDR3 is CASSLVTRYEQYF. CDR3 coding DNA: TGTGCCAGCAGTTTGGTTACACGTTACGAGCAGTACTTC.

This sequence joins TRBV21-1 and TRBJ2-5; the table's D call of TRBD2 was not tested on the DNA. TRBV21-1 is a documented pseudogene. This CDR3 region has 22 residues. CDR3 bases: TGTGCCAGCAGCAAAGTTCCAGTTCTCAGCTCAATCGGCACACTAGGAGAAGAGACCCAGTACTTC. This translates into CASSKVPVLSSIGTLGEETQYF.

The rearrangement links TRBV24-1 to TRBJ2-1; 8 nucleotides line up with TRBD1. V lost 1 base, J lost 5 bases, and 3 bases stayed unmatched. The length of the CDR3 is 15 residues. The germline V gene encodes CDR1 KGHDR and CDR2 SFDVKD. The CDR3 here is CATSDLGTGDNEQFF. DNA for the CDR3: TGTGCCACCAGTGATTTAGGGACAGGAGACAATGAGCAGTTCTTC.

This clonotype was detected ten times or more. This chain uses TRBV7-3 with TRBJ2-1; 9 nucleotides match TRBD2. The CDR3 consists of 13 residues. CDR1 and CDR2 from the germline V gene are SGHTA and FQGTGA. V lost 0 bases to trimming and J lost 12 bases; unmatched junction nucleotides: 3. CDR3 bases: TGTGCCAGCAGCTTAACGATGACTAGCGGGCAGTTCTTC. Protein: CASSLTMTSGQFF.

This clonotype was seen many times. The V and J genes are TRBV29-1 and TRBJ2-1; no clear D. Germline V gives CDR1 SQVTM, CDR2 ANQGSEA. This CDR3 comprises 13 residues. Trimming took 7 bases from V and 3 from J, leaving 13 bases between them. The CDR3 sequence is CSAYSMDYNEQFF. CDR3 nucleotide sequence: TGCAGCGCTTATTCGATGGACTACAATGAGCAGTTCTTC.

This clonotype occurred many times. The CDR3 sequence is CASSPRSGTGRLNTEAFF. The CDR3 region has the DNA TGTGCCAGCAGCCCCCGAAGTGGGACAGGGAGGTTGAACACTGAAGCTTTCTTT. The rearrangement joins TRBV7-2 to TRBJ1-1, with 9 bases matching TRBD1. This CDR3 has 18 residues. Unmatched junction bases numbered 13, after V lost 5 bases and J lost 0 bases. CDR1 and CDR2 (germline): SGHTA, FQGNSA.

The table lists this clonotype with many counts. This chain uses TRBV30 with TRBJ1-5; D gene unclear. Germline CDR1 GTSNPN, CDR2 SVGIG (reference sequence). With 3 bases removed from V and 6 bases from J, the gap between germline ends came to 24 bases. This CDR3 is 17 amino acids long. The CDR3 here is CAWRFPRPSGGFQPQHF. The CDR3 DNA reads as TGTGCCTGGAGATTCCCCCGGCCCTCCGGCGGGTTTCAGCCCCAGCATTTT.

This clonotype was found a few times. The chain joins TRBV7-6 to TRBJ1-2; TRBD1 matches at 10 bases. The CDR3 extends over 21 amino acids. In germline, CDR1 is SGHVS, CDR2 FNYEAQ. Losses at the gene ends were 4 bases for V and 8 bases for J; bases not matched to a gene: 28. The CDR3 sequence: CASSSRPGAGQGNEGGGGYTF. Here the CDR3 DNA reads TGTGCCAGCAGCTCCCGACCGGGAGCGGGACAGGGGAATGAGGGAGGTGGAGGCTACACCTTC. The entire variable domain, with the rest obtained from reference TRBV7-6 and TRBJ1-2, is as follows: GAGVSQSPRYKVTKRGQDVALRCDPISGHVSLYWYRQALGQGPEFLTYFNYEAQQDKSGLPNDRFSAERPEGSISTLTIQRTEQRDSAMYRCASSSRPGAGQGNEGGGGYTFGSGTRLTVV.

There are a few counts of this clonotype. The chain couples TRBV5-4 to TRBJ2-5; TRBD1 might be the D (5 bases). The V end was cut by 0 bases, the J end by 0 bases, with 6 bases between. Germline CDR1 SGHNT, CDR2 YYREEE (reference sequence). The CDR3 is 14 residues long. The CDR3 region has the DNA TGTGCCAGCAGCTTGGAGGGGTACCAAGAGACCCAGTACTTC. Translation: CASSLEGYQETQYF.

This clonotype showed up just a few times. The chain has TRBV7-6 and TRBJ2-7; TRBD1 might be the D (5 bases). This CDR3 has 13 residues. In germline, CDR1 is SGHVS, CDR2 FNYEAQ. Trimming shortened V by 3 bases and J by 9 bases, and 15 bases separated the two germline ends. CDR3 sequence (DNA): TGTGCCAGCAGCTTTACTCCCCTGGGGCGGCAGTACTTC. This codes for CASSFTPLGRQYF.

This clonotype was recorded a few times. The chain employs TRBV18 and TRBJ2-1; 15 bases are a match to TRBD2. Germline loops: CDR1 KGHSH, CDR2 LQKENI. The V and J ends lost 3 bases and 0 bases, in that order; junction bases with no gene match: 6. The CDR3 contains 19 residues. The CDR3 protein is CASSPRGLAGGPSYNEQFF. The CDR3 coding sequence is TGTGCCAGCTCACCTCGAGGACTAGCGGGAGGGCCCTCCTACAATGAGCAGTTCTTC.

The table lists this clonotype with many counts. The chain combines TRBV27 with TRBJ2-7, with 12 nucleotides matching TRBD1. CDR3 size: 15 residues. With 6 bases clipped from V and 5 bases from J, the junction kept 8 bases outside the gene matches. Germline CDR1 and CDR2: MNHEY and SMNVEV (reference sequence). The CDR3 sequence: CASRPGTGGRNEQYF. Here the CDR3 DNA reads TGTGCCAGCAGACCCGGGACAGGGGGCAGGAACGAGCAGTACTTC.

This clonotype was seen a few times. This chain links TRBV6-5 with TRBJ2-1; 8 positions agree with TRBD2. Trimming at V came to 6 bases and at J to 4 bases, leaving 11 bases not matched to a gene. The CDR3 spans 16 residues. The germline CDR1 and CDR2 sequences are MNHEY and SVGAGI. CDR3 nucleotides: TGTGCCAGCAGCCGACCGAGGCCTAGCGGGTACAATGAGCAGTTCTTC. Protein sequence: CASSRPRPSGYNEQFF.

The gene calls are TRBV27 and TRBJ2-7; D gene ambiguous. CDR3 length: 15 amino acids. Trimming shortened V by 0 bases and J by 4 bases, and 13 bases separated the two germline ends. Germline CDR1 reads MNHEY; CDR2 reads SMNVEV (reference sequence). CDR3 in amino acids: CASSLSALAEYEQYF. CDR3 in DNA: TGTGCCAGCAGTTTATCGGCCTTAGCAGAGTACGAGCAGTACTTC.

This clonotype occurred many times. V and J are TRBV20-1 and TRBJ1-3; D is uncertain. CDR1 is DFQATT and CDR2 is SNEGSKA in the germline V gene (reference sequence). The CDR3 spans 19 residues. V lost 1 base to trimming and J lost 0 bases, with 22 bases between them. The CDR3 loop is CSARGRVARSESSGNTIYF. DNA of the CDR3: TGCAGTGCTAGAGGGAGGGTCGCCCGGTCGGAGAGCTCTGGAAACACCATATATTTT.

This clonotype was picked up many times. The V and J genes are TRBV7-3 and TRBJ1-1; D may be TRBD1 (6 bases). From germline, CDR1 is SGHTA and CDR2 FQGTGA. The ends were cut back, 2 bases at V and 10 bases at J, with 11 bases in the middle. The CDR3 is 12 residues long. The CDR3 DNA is TGTGCCAGCAGCTTAGTGGGGGGCCCAGCTTTCTTT. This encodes CASSLVGGPAFF.

CDR3 DNA sequence: TGTGCCAGCAGTCCAACCCCGAGCAGGGGCTACACCTTC. It is translated as CASSPTPSRGYTF. V is TRBV28 and J is TRBJ1-2; the D is unclear. Germline V gene data show CDR1 as MDHEN and CDR2 as SYDVKM. The CDR3 sequence is 13 residues long. Trimming took 5 bases from V and 8 from J, leaving 15 bases between them.

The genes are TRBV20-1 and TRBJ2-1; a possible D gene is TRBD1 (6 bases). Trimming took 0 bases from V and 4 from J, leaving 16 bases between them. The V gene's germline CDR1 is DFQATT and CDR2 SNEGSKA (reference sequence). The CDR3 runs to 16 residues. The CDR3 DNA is TGCAGTGCTAGAGACCTATCGTTGGACAGATACAATGAGCAGTTCTTC. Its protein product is CSARDLSLDRYNEQFF.

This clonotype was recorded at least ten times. This chain's CDR3 is CASSLDRGPYNEQFF. The CDR3 nucleotides are TGCGCCAGCAGCTTAGACAGGGGCCCATACAATGAGCAGTTCTTC. The chain carries TRBV5-1 and TRBJ2-1; TRBD1 aligns across 8 bases. This CDR3 has 15 residues. The germline V gene encodes CDR1 SGHRS and CDR2 YFSETQ. The ends lost 2 bases at V and 4 bases at J; junction bases unmatched: 5.

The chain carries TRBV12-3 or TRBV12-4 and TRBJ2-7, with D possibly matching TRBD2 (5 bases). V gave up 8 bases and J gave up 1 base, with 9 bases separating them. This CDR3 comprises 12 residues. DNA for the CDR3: TGTGCCAGCGGACGGAGGTCCTACGAGCAGTACTTC. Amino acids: CASGRRSYEQYF.

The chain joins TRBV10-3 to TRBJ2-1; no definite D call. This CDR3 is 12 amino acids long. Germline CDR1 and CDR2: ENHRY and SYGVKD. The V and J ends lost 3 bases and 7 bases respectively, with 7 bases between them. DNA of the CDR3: TGTGCCATCAGTGAAATAAGGAATGAGCAGTTCTTC. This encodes CAISEIRNEQFF.

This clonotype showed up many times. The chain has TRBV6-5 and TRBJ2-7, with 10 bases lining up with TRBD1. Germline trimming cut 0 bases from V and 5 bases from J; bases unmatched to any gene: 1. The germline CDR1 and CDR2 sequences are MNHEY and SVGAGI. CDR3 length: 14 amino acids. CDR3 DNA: TGTGCCAGCAGTTACTCGACAGGGGGCCACGAGCAGTACTTC. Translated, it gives CASSYSTGGHEQYF.

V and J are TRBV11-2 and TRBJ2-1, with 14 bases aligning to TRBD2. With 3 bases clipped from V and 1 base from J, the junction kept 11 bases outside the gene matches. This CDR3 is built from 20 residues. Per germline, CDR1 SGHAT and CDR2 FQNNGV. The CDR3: CASSFPGLAGDIASYNEQFF. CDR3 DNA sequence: TGTGCCAGCAGCTTTCCGGGACTAGCGGGAGATATAGCATCCTACAATGAGCAGTTCTTC.

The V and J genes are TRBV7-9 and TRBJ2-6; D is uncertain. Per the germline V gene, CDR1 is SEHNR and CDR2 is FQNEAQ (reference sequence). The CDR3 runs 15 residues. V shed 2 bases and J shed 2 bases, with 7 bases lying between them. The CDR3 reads CASSLWAAGANVLTF. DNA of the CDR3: TGTGCCAGCAGCTTATGGGCAGCTGGGGCCAACGTCCTGACTTTC.

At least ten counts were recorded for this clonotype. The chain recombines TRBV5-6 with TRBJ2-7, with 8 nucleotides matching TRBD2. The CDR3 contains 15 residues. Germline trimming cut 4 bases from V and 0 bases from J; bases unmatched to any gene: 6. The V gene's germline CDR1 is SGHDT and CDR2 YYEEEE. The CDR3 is CASSPLAGSSYEQYF. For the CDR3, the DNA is TGTGCCAGCAGCCCATTAGCGGGAAGCTCCTACGAGCAGTACTTC.

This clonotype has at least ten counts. Here the CDR3 reads CASSYLNTEAFF. The CDR3 region has the DNA TGCGCCAGCAGTTACCTGAACACTGAAGCTTTCTTT. The J gene is TRBJ1-1, the V gene TRBV5-1; D gene uncertain. Trimming removed 5 bases from V and 0 bases from J, with 5 bases in between. Germline V gives CDR1 SGHRS, CDR2 YFSETQ. The CDR3 extends over 12 amino acids.

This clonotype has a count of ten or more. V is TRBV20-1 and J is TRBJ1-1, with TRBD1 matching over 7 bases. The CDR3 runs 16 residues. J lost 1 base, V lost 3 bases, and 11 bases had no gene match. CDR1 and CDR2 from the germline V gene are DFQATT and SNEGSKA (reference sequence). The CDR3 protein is CSARQGVGVGNTEAFF. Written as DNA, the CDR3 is TGCAGTGCTAGGCAGGGGGTTGGGGTGGGGAACACTGAAGCTTTCTTT.

The CDR3 region is CASSPEGLAGRNEQFF. The CDR3 DNA is TGTGCCAGCAGCCCGGAGGGACTAGCGGGAAGGAATGAGCAGTTCTTC. This chain joins TRBV7-2 and TRBJ2-1; 13 nucleotides match TRBD2. The V and J ends lost 5 bases and 7 bases, in that order; junction bases with no gene match: 8. The CDR3 has 16 residues. Germline lookup yields CDR1 SGHTA and CDR2 FQGNSA.

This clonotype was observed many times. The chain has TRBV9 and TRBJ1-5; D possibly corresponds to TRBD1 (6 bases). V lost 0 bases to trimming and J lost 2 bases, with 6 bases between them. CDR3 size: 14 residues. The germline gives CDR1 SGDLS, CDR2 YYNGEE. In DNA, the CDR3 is TGTGCCAGCAGCGTAGGACAGGGCAATCAGCCCCAGCATTTT. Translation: CASSVGQGNQPQHF.